The source of this T cell receptor beta chain is a study of metastatic and nonmetastatic thyroid tumors. Points on this clone: With a much larger clone just one base away, this may be a read error.

Each patient went into thyroid surgery without having received any treatment. The CDR3 sequence is 16 residues long. CDR1 is KGHSH, CDR2 LQKENI, per germline. V gave up 2 bases and J gave up 3 bases; unmatched junction bases: 5. MiXCR was used by TCRdb to re-call the PCR reads. This table has about 92,000 clones, around 14% appearing once. Sequencing input: blood. J is TRBJ2-2 and V is TRBV18, with 8 bases lining up with TRBD2. The clonotype originates from a female donor with papillary thyroid cancer or a benign thyroid nodule (not recorded which). Some clones in this sample may be carry-over from other donors' samples. The CDR3 spells CASSPLAGSDTGELFF. The CDR3 DNA follows: TGTGCCAGCTCACCATTAGCGGGGTCCGACACCGGGGAGCTGTTTTTT.